A single TCR beta chain is shown here with its context. Distinct nucleotide sequences in the sample also encode this CDR3. This entry comes from a study of blood T cell repertoires in COVID-19. Looking at the study overall: The United States, Italy and Spain supplied acute and convalescent COVID-19 samples.

Participants came from under 30 US areas, aged about 18 to 100 years. Participants reported their clinical history, and cohort assignment relied on those reports. The germline V gene encodes CDR1 KGHSH and CDR2 LQKENI. CDR3 size: 13 residues. V shed 3 bases and J shed 1 base, with 6 bases lying between them. In the study's own analysis: Reference gene primer amplification in the assay estimated nucleated cell counts. Assay used: immunoSEQ multiplex PCR; TCRdb lists only in-frame clones, some missing. From that table come the V and J calls and clone size; the DNA was used to work out D and trimming. The data hold a few hundred thousand clones, with 80% observed a single time.

The TCR comes from a woman between 35 and 50 years old with acute COVID-19. The V gene is TRBV18, the J gene TRBJ1-1, with TRBD1 as a possible D gene (5 bases). The sequencing sample was made of PBMCs or T cells enriched from blood (not recorded which). This CDR3 is CASSPTGNTEAFF. As DNA, the CDR3 is TGTGCCAGCTCACCCACAGGGAACACTGAAGCTTTCTTT.